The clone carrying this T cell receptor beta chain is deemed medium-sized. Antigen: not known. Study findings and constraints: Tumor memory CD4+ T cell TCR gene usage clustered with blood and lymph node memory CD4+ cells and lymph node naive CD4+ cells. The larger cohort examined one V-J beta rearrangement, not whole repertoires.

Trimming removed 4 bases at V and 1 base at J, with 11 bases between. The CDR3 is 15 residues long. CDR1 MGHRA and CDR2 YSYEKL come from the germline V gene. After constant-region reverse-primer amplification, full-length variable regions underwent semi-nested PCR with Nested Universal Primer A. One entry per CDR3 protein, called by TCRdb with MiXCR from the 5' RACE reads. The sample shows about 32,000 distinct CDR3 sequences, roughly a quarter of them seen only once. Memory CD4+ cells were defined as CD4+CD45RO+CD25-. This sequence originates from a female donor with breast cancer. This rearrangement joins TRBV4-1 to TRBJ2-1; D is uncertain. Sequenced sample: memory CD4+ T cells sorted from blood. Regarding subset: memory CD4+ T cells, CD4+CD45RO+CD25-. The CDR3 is CASSLMDDSYNEQFF. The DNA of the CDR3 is TGCGCCAGCAGCCTGATGGATGATTCCTACAATGAGCAGTTCTTC.